This T cell receptor beta chain was sequenced for a study of Graves' ophthalmopathy and Graves' hyperthyroidism. The table lists this clonotype with many counts. The antigen is not known. The CDR3 spans 13 residues. CDR1 SGHTA and CDR2 FQGTGA come from the germline V gene. Trimming took 5 bases from V and 3 from J; bases not matched to a gene: 3. Study-wide results and limits: In predicting ophthalmopathy progression, the model reached 65% to 71% sensitivity and 72% to 85% specificity. Detected in blood as well were most expanded thyroid clonotypes with frequency above 0.001.

For repertoire sequencing, the TCR beta CDR3 regions were amplified from RNA transcripts. First-round RT-PCR with HTBI primers preceded a second-round multiplex PCR. TCRdb re-called the multiplex PCR reads through MiXCR, storing one row per CDR3 protein. The profile shows approximately 700,000 distinct CDR3 sequences, about 40% of them singletons. The TCR was taken from an adult man with Graves' ophthalmopathy. Sequencing was carried out using peripheral blood. The chain employs TRBV7-3 and TRBJ2-5; 7 nucleotides align to TRBD1. DNA of the CDR3: TGTGCCAGCAGCCGCGACAGGGAAGAGACCCAGTACTTC. Residues: CASSRDREETQYF.